This T cell receptor (beta chain) was captured in a study of blood T cell repertoires in COVID-19. The overall study: Acute-phase and convalescent COVID-19 samples originated in the United States, Italy and Spain. T cells, B-cell-depleted T cells, or PBMCs provided the cDNA or gDNA that served as material.

Source study methods: Estimates of nucleated cell counts were drawn from the amplification of reference gene primers. TCRdb's table, derived via immunoSEQ multiplex PCR, lists solely in-frame clones and lacks some. V and J calls and clone size are copied from that table; D and trimming were computed from the DNA. The sample lists about 29,000 clones; over 70% were seen once. The source material was peripheral blood. The receptor was derived from a woman in her seventies with acute or convalescent COVID-19.

The CDR3 sequence is CASSLGTSGFTSYEQYF. The CDR3 DNA reads as TGCGCCAGCAGCTTGGGGACTAGCGGCTTTACCTCCTACGAGCAGTACTTC. The V and J genes are TRBV5-1 and TRBJ2-7; 10 positions match TRBD2. The CDR3 contains 17 residues. From germline, CDR1 is SGHRS and CDR2 YFSETQ. J was trimmed by 0 bases and V by 0 bases; bases with no gene match: 6.